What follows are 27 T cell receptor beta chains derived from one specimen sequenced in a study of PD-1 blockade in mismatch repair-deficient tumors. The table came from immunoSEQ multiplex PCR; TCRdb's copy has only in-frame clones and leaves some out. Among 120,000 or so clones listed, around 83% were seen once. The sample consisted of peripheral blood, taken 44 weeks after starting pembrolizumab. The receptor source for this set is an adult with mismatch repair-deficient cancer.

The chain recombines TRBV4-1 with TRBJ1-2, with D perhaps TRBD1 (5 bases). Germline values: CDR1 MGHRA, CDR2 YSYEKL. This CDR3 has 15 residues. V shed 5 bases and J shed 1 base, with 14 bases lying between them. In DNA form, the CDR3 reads TGCGCCAGCAGCTACCGGGGGGACTTTAACTATGGCTACACCTTC. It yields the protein CASSYRGDFNYGYTF.

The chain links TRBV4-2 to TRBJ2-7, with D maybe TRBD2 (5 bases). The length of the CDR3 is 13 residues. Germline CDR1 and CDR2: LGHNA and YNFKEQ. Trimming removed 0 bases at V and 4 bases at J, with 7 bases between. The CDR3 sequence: CASSQEGLYEQYF. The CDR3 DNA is TGTGCCAGCAGCCAAGAAGGACTGTACGAGCAGTACTTC.

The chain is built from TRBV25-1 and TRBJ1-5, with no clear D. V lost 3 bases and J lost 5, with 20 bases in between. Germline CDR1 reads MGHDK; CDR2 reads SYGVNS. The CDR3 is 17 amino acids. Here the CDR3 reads CASSDALGEGLHQPQHF. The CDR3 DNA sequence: TGTGCCAGCAGTGACGCCCTCGGCGAAGGGCTTCATCAGCCCCAGCATTTT.

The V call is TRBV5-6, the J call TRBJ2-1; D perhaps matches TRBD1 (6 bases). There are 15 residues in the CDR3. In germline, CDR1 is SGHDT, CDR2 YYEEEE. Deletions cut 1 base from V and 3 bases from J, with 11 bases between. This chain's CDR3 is CASSLRTAHYNEQFF. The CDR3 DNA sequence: TGTGCCAGCAGCTTGAGGACAGCTCACTACAATGAGCAGTTCTTC. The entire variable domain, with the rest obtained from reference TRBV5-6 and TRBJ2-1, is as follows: DAGVTQSPTHLIKTRGQQVTLRCSPKSGHDTVSWYQQALGQGPQFIFQYYEEEERQRGNFPDRFSGHQFPNYSSELNVNALLLGDSALYLCASSLRTAHYNEQFFGPGTRLTVL.

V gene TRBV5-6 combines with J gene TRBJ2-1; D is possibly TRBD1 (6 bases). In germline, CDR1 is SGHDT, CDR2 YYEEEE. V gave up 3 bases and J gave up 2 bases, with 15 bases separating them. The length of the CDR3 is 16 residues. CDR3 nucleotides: TGTGCCAGCAGCTACCCCCACAGGGCGACCTACAATGAGCAGTTCTTC. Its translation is CASSYPHRATYNEQFF.

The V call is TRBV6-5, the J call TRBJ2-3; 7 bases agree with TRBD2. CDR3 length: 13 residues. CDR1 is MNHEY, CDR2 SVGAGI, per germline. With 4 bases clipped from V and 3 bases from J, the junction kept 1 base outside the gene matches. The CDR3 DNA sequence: TGTGCCAGCAGTTCGGGGGGAACAGATACGCAGTATTTT. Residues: CASSSGGTDTQYF.

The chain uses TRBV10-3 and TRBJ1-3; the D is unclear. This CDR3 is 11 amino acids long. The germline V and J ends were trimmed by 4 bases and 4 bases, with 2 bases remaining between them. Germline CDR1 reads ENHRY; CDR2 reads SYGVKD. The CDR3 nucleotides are TGTGCCATCAGTGGGGGAAACACCATATATTTT. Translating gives CAISGGNTIYF.

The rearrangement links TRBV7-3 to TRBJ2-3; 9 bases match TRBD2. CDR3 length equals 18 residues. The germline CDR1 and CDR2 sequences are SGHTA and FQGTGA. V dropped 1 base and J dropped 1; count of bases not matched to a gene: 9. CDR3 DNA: TGTGCCAGCAGCTTAAACCGCGGGGGGGTAGCGGGCACAGATACGCAGTATTTT. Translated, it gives CASSLNRGGVAGTDTQYF. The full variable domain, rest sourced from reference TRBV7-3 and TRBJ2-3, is GAGVSQTPSNKVTEKGKYVELRCDPISGHTALYWYRQSLGQGPEFLIYFQGTGAADDSGLPNDRFFAVRPEGSVSTLKIQRTERGDSAVYLCASSLNRGGVAGTDTQYFGPGTRLTVL.

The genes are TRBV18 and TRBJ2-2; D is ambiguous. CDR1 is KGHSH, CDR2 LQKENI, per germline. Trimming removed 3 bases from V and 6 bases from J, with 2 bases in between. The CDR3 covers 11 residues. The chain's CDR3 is CASSPPGELFF. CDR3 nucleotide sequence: TGTGCCAGCTCACCCCCCGGGGAGCTGTTTTTT. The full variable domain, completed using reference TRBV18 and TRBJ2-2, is NAGVMQNPRHLVRRRGQEARLRCSPMKGHSHVYWYRQLPEEGLKFMVYLQKENIIDESGMPKERFSAEFPKEGPSILRIQQVVRGDSAAYFCASSPPGELFFGEGSRLTVL.

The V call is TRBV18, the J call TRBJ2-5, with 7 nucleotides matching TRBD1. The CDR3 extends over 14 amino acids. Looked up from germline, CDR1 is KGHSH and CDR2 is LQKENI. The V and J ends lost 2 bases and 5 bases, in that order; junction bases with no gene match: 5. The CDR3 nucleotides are TGTGCCAGCTCACCAGGGCAGGACAGGGAGACCCAGTACTTC. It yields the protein CASSPGQDRETQYF.

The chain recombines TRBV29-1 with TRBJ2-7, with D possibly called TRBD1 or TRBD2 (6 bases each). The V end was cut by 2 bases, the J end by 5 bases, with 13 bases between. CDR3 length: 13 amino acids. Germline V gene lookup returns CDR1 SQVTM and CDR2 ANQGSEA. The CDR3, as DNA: TGCAGCGTTGAATCCCCGGGGGCCGACGAGCAGTACTTC. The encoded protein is CSVESPGADEQYF.

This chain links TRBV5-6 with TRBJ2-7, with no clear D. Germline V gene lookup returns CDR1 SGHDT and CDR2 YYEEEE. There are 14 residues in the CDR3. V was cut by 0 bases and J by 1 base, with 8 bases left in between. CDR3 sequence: CASSLAGNSYEQYF. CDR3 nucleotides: TGTGCCAGCAGCTTGGCCGGAAATTCCTACGAGCAGTACTTC.

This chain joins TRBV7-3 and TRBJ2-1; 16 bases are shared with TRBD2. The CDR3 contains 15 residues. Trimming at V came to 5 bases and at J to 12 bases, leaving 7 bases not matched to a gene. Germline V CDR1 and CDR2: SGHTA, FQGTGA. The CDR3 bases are TGTGCCAGCAGCCAAGCGGGACTAGCGGGAGGGGTGCAGTTCTTC. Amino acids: CASSQAGLAGGVQFF.

The CDR3 bases are TGTGCCAGCAGCTCCGGGACTAGCGGGAGCCAGGGGATCGGGGAGCTGTTTTTT. Translating it yields CASSSGTSGSQGIGELFF. This chain links TRBV13 with TRBJ2-2; 14 bases are shared with TRBD2. This CDR3 has 18 residues. With V trimmed by 4 bases and J by 7 bases, 11 bases remained unmatched. Looked up from germline, CDR1 is PRHDT and CDR2 is FYEKMQ (reference sequence).

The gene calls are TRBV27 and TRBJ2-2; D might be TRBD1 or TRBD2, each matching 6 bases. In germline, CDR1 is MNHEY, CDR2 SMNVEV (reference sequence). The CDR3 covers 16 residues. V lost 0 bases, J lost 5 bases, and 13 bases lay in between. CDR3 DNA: TGTGCCAGCAGTTTATCTCGGGGGCGGTATACCGGGGAGCTGTTTTTT. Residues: CASSLSRGRYTGELFF.

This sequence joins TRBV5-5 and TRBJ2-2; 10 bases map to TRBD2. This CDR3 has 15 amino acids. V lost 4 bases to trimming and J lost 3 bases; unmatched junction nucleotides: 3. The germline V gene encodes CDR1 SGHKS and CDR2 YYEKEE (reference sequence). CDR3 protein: CASSPLAGDTGELFF. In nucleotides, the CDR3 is TGTGCCAGCAGCCCCCTAGCGGGAGACACCGGGGAGCTGTTTTTT.

Here the CDR3 reads CASSDPDRRSNQPQHF. Here the CDR3 DNA reads TGTGCCAGCAGTGACCCTGACAGAAGGAGCAATCAGCCCCAGCATTTT. This chain uses TRBV6-4 with TRBJ1-5; D is possibly TRBD1 (5 bases). The CDR3 consists of 16 residues. Trimming removed 2 bases at V and 1 base at J, with 12 bases between. Per the germline V gene, CDR1 is MRHNA and CDR2 is SNTAGT.

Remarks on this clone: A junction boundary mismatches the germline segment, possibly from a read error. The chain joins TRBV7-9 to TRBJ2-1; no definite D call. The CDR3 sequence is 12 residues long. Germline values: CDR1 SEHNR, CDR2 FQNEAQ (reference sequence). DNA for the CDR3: TGTGCCAGCAGCTTATCCTCCAATGAGCAGTTCTTC. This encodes CASSLSSNEQFF. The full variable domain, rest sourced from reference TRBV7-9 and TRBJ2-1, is DTGVSQNPRHKITKRGQNVTFRCDPISEHNRLYWYRQTLGQGPEFLTYFQNEAQLEKSRLLSDRFSAERPKGSFSTLEIQRTEQGDSAMYLCASSLSSNEQFFGPGTRLTVL.

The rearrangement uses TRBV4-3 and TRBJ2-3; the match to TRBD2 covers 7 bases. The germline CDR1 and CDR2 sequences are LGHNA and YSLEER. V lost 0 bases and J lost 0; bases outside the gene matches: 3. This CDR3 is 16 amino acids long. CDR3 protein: CASSQEPSGSTDTQYF. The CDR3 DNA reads TGCGCCAGCAGCCAAGAACCTAGCGGTAGCACAGATACGCAGTATTTT.

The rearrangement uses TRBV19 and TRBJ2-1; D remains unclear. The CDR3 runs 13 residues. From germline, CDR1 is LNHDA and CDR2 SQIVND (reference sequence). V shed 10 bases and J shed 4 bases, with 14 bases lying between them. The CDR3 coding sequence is TGTGCCACCACAGATTCTCCTTACAATGAGCAGTTCTTC. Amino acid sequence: CATTDSPYNEQFF.

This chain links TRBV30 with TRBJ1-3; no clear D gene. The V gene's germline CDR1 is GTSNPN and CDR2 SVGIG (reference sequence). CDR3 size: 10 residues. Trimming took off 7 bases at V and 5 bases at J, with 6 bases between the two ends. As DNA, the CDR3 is TGTGCCTACGGTCGAAACACCATATATTTT. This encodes CAYGRNTIYF.

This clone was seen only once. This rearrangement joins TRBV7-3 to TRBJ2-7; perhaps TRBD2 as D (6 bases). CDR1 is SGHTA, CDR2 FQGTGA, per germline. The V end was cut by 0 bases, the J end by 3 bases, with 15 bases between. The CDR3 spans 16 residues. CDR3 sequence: CASSLTRVAEHYEQYF. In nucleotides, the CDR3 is TGTGCCAGCAGCTTAACGAGAGTAGCGGAGCACTACGAGCAGTACTTC.

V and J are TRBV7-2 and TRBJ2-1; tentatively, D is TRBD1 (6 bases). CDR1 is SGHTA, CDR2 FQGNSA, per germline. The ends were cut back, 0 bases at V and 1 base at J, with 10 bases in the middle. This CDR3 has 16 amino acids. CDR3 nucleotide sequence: TGTGCCAGCAGCTTAGCCGGCCAGGGGTCCTACAATGAGCAGTTCTTC. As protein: CASSLAGQGSYNEQFF.

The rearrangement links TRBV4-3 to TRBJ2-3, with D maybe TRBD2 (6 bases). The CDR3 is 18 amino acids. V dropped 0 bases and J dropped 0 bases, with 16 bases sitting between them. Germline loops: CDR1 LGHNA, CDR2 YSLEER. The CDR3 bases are TGCGCCAGCAGCCAAGAGTTTTGGAGAAGCGGGAGCACAGATACGCAGTATTTT. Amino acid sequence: CASSQEFWRSGSTDTQYF.

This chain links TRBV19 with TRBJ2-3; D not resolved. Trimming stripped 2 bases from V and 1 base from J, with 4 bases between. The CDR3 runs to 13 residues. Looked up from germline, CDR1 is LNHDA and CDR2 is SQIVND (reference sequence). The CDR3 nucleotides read TGTGCCAGTAGTATACTAGGCACAGATACGCAGTATTTT. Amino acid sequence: CASSILGTDTQYF. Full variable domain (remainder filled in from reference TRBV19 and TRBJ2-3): DGGITQSPKYLFRKEGQNVTLSCEQNLNHDAMYWYRQDPGQGLRLIYYSQIVNDFQKGDIAEGYSVSREKKESFPLTVTSAQKNPTAFYLCASSILGTDTQYFGPGTRLTVL.

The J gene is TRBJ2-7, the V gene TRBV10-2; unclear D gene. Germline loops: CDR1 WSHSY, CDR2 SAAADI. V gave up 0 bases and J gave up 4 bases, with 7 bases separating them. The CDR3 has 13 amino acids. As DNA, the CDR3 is TGCGCCAGCAGTGAGTCGAGTCTTTACGAGCAGTACTTC. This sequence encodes CASSESSLYEQYF.

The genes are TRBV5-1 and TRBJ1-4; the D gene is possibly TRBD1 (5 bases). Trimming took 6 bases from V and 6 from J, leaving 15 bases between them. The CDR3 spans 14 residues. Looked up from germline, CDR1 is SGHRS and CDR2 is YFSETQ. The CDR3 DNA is TGCGCCAGCAACTGGGGGGGAGGAGATGAAAAACTGTTTTTT. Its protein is CASNWGGGDEKLFF.